Following are 19 T cell receptor beta chains from one sample sequenced in a study of metastatic and nonmetastatic thyroid tumors. TCRdb re-processed the PCR reads through MiXCR. The data show about 16,000 clones, around a third seen once. Every patient was untreated before thyroid surgery. Sequenced sample: tumor tissue. These receptor sequences come from a male donor with papillary thyroid cancer or a benign thyroid nodule (not recorded which). Some clones in this sample may be carry-over from other donors' samples.

The chain employs TRBV20-1 and TRBJ1-1; D not certain. The germline V gene encodes CDR1 DFQATT and CDR2 SNEGSKA (reference sequence). Trimming removed 3 bases from V and 1 base from J, with 12 bases in between. The CDR3 is made up of 14 amino acids. CDR3 DNA: TGCAGTGCTAGGCTCGGGTCGAAGAACACTGAAGCTTTCTTT. Translating it yields CSARLGSKNTEAFF.

This clone was seen ten or more times. The chain couples TRBV5-6 to TRBJ1-2, with a tentative D call TRBD1 (5 bases). Per the germline V gene, CDR1 is SGHDT and CDR2 is YYEEEE. This CDR3 region has 13 residues. With 3 bases removed from V and 8 bases from J, the gap between germline ends came to 14 bases. CDR3 amino acids: CASSYVQGSGYTF. The CDR3 nucleotides read TGTGCCAGCAGCTATGTCCAGGGTTCGGGCTACACCTTC.

In regard to this clone: Sequence at one end of the junction differs from germline and may be a read error. The genes are TRBV5-6 and TRBJ2-2; D ambiguous. The length of the CDR3 is 15 residues. Germline V gene lookup returns CDR1 SGHDT and CDR2 YYEEEE. The CDR3 protein is CANSPLCGEPGELFF. DNA of the CDR3: TGTGCCAACAGCCCCCTGTGTGGGGAACCCGGGGAGCTGTTTTTT. The whole variable domain, filled in from reference TRBV5-6 and TRBJ2-2, reads DAGVTQSPTHLIKTRGQQVTLRCSPKSGHDTVSWYQQALGQGPQFIFQYYEEEERQRGNFPDRFSGHQFPNYSSELNVNALLLGDSALYLCANSPLCGEPGELFFGEGSRLTVL.

V is TRBV4-2 and J is TRBJ2-7; 9 bases fit TRBD2. This CDR3 comprises 15 residues. CDR1 is LGHNA, CDR2 YNFKEQ, per germline. V was clipped by 1 base and J by 3 bases; unmatched bases: 4. CDR3 in amino acids: CASSQVGREGYEQYF. CDR3 bases: TGTGCCAGCAGCCAAGTGGGGCGGGAGGGCTACGAGCAGTACTTC.

The chain links TRBV11-2 to TRBJ1-6; 7 nucleotides match TRBD1. V was clipped by 5 bases and J by 10 bases; unmatched bases: 8. Germline CDR1 SGHAT, CDR2 FQNNGV. CDR3 length: 14 residues. CDR3 protein: CASSRQGVGSPLHF. Written as DNA, the CDR3 is TGTGCCAGCAGCCGACAGGGTGTAGGGTCACCCCTCCACTTT.

This clone was counted many times. The V and J genes are TRBV10-3 and TRBJ2-7, with TRBD1 identical over 11 bases. CDR3 length equals 15 residues. The V and J ends lost 5 bases and 2 bases, in that order; junction bases with no gene match: 5. CDR1 and CDR2 from the germline V gene are ENHRY and SYGVKD. The CDR3 bases are TGTGCCATCAGTTCCGGGACAGGGGGGACCTACGAGCAGTACTTC. It specifies CAISSGTGGTYEQYF.

This chain connects TRBV5-5 to TRBJ1-4; D unresolved. The CDR3 is 14 residues long. V lost 8 bases and J lost 3, with 14 bases in between. Per the germline V gene, CDR1 is SGHKS and CDR2 is YYEKEE (reference sequence). CDR3 nucleotides: TGTGCCAGTAGCGGCAGCGGGTCTAATGAAAAACTGTTTTTT. Its protein is CASSGSGSNEKLFF.

This clone was found a few times. Other nucleotide sequences from this sample produce the same CDR3. The rearrangement links TRBV19 to TRBJ1-1; the D is unclear. The CDR3 has 12 residues. Germline CDR1 LNHDA, CDR2 SQIVND (reference sequence). V was clipped by 7 bases and J by 3 bases, with 9 bases between them. CDR3 residues: CASNTGYTEAFF. CDR3 nucleotides: TGTGCCAGTAATACGGGATACACTGAAGCTTTCTTT.

This clone is medium-sized within its sample. The rearrangement uses TRBV10-3 and TRBJ2-5, with 9 bases lining up with TRBD1. Germline values: CDR1 ENHRY, CDR2 SYGVKD. This CDR3 comprises 13 residues. V lost 6 bases to trimming and J lost 5 bases; unmatched junction nucleotides: 4. CDR3 bases: TGTGCCATCAGCCGGGACAGGGTGGAGACCCAGTACTTC. This encodes CAISRDRVETQYF.

This clone was picked up a small number of times. The genes are TRBV5-1 and TRBJ1-2, with D possibly TRBD1 on 6 matching bases. This CDR3 is built from 14 residues. The V end lost 0 bases, the J end lost 4 bases, and 10 bases lay between the germline ends. The germline V gene has CDR1 SGHRS and CDR2 YFSETQ. CDR3 protein: CASSLEGQSYGYTF. Here the CDR3 DNA reads TGCGCCAGCAGCTTGGAAGGACAGTCCTATGGCTACACCTTC.

This clone is labeled medium-sized. This rearrangement joins TRBV20-1 to TRBJ1-6; TRBD1 is a possible D gene (5 bases). V lost 0 bases and J 7 bases, leaving 10 bases between the germline ends. The length of the CDR3 is 14 residues. CDR1 is DFQATT and CDR2 is SNEGSKA in the germline V gene (reference sequence). The CDR3 DNA is TGCAGTGCTAGAGAGGGGACGGAAAATTCACCCCTCCACTTT. Translated: CSAREGTENSPLHF.

The gene calls are TRBV5-6 and TRBJ2-3; D is perhaps TRBD2 (5 bases). The CDR3 runs to 16 residues. Germline values: CDR1 SGHDT, CDR2 YYEEEE. V was clipped by 0 bases and J by 2 bases, with 13 bases between them. The CDR3 DNA sequence: TGTGCCAGCAGCTTGGCCGAGGACTTCCACACAGATACGCAGTATTTT. Protein: CASSLAEDFHTDTQYF.

The chain links TRBV6-2 or TRBV6-3 to TRBJ1-1; a weak D match, TRBD1 (5 bases). From germline, CDR1 is MNHEY and CDR2 SVGEGT. This CDR3 region has 13 residues. V was trimmed by 5 bases and J by 6 bases, leaving 13 bases between them. The CDR3 sequence is CASSPAPGAEAFF. The CDR3 DNA reads as TGTGCCAGCAGTCCCGCCCCGGGGGCTGAAGCTTTCTTT.

This clone was seen ten or more times. The chain couples TRBV15 to TRBJ2-3; 11 positions match TRBD1. The CDR3 consists of 16 residues. The V and J ends lost 0 bases and 3 bases, in that order; junction bases with no gene match: 2. Looked up from germline, CDR1 is LNHNV and CDR2 is YYDKDF (reference sequence). CDR3 protein: CATSRDGTGGTDTQYF. CDR3 nucleotide sequence: TGTGCCACCAGCAGAGACGGGACAGGGGGGACAGATACGCAGTATTTT.

The rearrangement joins TRBV12-3 or TRBV12-4 to TRBJ1-2; 7 nucleotides match TRBD1. The CDR3 length is 13 residues. The J segment lost 6 bases and the V segment lost 6 bases, leaving 7 bases of the junction unmatched. This CDR3 reads CASSTTGTDGYTF. Written as DNA, the CDR3 is TGTGCCAGCAGCACCACCGGGACAGATGGCTACACCTTC.

This rearrangement joins TRBV6-6 to TRBJ2-7; possibly TRBD1 for D (5 bases). From germline, CDR1 is MNHNY and CDR2 SVGAGI (reference sequence). V was pared by 2 bases and J by 3 bases, with 8 bases between. This CDR3 spans 13 amino acids. The CDR3 sequence: CASSYADSYEQYF. CDR3 sequence (DNA): TGTGCCAGCAGTTACGCCGACAGCTACGAGCAGTACTTC.

The chain recombines TRBV11-1 with TRBJ2-7; D is tentatively TRBD1 or TRBD2 (5 bases each). Trimming shortened V by 6 bases and J by 0 bases, and 15 bases separated the two germline ends. CDR1 and CDR2 (germline): SGHAT, FQDESV (reference sequence). The CDR3 runs 15 residues. The CDR3 region is CASSFPGRDSYEQYF. CDR3 bases: TGTGCCAGCAGTTTTCCGGGACGGGACTCCTACGAGCAGTACTTC.

This clone was seen repeatedly, ten times or more. The chain employs TRBV7-9 and TRBJ2-2; D possibly corresponds to TRBD2 (5 bases). Per the germline V gene, CDR1 is SEHNR and CDR2 is FQNEAQ (reference sequence). V was shortened by 5 bases and J by 5 bases, with 21 bases between the two germline ends. This CDR3 has 17 residues. CDR3 DNA sequence: TGTGCCAGCAGCCCCGACGCCCTAGCTGCCCTGACCGGGGAGCTGTTTTTT. This gives the protein CASSPDALAALTGELFF.

In its sample, this clone was seen many times. The chain links TRBV20-1 to TRBJ2-1; the match to TRBD2 covers 16 bases. The CDR3 sequence is 16 residues long. J gave up 4 bases and V 7 bases, and 7 bases lay outside the gene matches. Per germline, CDR1 DFQATT and CDR2 SNEGSKA (reference sequence). The CDR3: CSGLPGLAGGYNEQFF. DNA for the CDR3: TGCAGTGGCCTTCCGGGACTAGCGGGAGGGTACAATGAGCAGTTCTTC.